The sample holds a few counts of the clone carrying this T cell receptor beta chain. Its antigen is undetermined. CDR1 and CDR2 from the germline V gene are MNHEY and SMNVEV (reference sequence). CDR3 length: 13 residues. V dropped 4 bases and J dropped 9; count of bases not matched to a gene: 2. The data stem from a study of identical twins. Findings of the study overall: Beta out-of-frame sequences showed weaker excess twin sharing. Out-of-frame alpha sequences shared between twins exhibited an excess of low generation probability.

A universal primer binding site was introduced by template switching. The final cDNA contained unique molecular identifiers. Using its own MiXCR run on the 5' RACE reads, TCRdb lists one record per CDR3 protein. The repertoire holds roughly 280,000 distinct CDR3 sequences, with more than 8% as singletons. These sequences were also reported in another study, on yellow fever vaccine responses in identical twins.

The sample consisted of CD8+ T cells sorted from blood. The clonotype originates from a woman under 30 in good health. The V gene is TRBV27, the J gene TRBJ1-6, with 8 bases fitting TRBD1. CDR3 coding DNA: TGTGCCAGCAGTTCACAGGGGGGTTCACCCCTCCACTTT. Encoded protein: CASSSQGGSPLHF.